This T cell receptor beta chain is drawn from a study of patients and donors after allogeneic stem cell transplantation. The CDR3 covers 14 residues. V was pared by 5 bases and J by 3 bases, with 3 bases of the junction left unmatched. Germline lookup yields CDR1 LGHDT and CDR2 YNNKEL (reference sequence). TCRdb called the RT-PCR reads again in MiXCR, with one record for every CDR3 protein. The data hold around 90,000 distinct CDR3 sequences, with approximately 49% observed a single time. This rearrangement joins TRBV3-1 to TRBJ2-7, with 11 bases fitting TRBD2. Sequenced: blood, either unsorted or a sorted T cell fraction (not recorded which). The sequence was obtained from a human donor who was either an allogeneic HSCT recipient or a stem cell or donor lymphocyte infusion donor (not recorded which). It is not recorded whose cells these are; they may come from a transplant donor. Written as DNA, the CDR3 is TGTGCCAGCAGCTCACTAGCGGGAGTCTACGAGCAGTACTTC. Its translation is CASSSLAGVYEQYF.